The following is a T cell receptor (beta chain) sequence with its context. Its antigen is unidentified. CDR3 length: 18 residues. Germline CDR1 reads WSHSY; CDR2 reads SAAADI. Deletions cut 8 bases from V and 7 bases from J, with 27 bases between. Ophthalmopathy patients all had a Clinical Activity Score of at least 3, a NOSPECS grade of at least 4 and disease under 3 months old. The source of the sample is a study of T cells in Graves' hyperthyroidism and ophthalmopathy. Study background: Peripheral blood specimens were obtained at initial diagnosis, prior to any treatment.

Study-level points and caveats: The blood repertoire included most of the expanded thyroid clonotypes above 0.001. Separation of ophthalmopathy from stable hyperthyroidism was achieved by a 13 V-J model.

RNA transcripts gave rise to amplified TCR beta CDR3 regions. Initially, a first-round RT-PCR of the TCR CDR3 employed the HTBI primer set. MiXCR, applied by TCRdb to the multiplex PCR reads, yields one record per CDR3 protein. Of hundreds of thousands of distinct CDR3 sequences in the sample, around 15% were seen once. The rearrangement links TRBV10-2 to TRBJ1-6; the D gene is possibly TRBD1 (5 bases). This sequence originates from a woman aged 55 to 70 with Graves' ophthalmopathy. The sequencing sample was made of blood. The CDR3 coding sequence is TGCGCCAGCCGAAATCAGGGTCAGCGATGGGCCGGAAATTCACCCCTCCACTTT. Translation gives CASRNQGQRWAGNSPLHF.